One T cell receptor (beta chain) is described in this entry. Participant age was roughly 18 to 90 years, and participants resided in roughly 25 US areas. Recovered Cohort 3 donors showed two negative PCRs, clearance, or symptom resolution. Original analysis: Estimation of nucleated cell counts was performed using reference gene primer amplification. Clones were sequenced by immunoSEQ multiplex PCR, and TCRdb holds only the in-frame ones, with some missing. V and J calls and clone size come straight from that table; D and trimming were deduced from the DNA. The repertoire consists of under 200,000 clones, with roughly 90% occurring once and the leading ten covering more than 6.5%. This entry belongs to a study of blood T cell repertoires in COVID-19. V was pared by 8 bases and J by 5 bases, with 11 bases of the junction left unmatched. The CDR3 totals 13 residues. Germline loops: CDR1 SQVTM, CDR2 ANQGSEA.

Sequenced input: PBMCs or T cells enriched from blood (not recorded which). This chain uses TRBV29-1 with TRBJ1-2; 7 nucleotides match TRBD1. The source of this sequence is a woman aged 45-65 years who had recovered from COVID-19. The CDR3 protein is CSPLLQGEYGYTF. CDR3 coding DNA: TGCAGCCCACTTCTGCAGGGGGAATATGGCTACACCTTC. Variable domain in full (rest from reference TRBV29-1 and TRBJ1-2): SAVISQKPSRDICQRGTSLTIQCQVDSQVTMMFWYRQQPGQSLTLIATANQGSEATYESGFVIDKFPISRPNLTFSTLTVSNMSPEDSSIYLCSPLLQGEYGYTFGSGTRLTVV.